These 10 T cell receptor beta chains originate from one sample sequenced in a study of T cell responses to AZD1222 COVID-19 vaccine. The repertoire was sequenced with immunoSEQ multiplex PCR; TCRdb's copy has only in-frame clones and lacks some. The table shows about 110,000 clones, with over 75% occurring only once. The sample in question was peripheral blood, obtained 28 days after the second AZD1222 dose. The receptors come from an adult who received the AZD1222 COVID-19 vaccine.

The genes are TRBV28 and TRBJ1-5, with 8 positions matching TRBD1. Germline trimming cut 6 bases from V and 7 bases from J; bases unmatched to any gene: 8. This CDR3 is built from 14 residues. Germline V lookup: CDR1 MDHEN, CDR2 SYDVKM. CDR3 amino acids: CASSQGQGRQPQHF. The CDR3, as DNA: TGTGCCAGCAGCCAAGGACAGGGACGACAGCCCCAGCATTTT.

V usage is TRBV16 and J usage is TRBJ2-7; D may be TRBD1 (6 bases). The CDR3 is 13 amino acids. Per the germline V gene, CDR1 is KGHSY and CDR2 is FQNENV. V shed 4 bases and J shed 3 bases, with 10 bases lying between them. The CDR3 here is CASSRGQIYEQYF. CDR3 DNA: TGTGCCAGCAGCCGGGGACAAATCTACGAGCAGTACTTC. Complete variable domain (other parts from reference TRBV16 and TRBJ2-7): GEEVAQTPKHLVRGEGQKAKLYCAPIKGHSYVFWYQQVLKNEFKFLISFQNENVFDETGMPKERFSAKCLPNSPCSLEIQATKLEDSAVYFCASSRGQIYEQYFGPGTRLTVT.

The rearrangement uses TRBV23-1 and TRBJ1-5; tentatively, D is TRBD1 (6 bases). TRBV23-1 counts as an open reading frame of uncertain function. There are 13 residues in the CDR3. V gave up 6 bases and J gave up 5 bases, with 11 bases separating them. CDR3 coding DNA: TGCGCCAGCAGCCCTACAGGGTATCAGCCCCAGCATTTT. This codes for CASSPTGYQPQHF.

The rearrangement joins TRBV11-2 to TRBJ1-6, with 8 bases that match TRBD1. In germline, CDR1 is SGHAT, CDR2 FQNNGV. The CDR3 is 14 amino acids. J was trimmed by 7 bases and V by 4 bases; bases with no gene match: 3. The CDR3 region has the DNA TGTGCCAGCAGCTCGACAGGGGAAAATTCACCCCTCCACTTT. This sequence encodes CASSSTGENSPLHF.

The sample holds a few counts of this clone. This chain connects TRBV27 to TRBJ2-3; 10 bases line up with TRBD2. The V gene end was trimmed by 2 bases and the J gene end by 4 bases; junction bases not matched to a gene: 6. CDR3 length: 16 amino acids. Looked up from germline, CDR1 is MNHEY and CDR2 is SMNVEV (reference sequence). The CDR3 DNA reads TGTGCCAGCAGTTTAGGGCTAGCGGGAGTGGCAGATACGCAGTATTTT. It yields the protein CASSLGLAGVADTQYF.

CDR3 sequence reads: CASSFYSGTNYGYTF. The DNA for the CDR3 is TGTGCCAGCAGCTTCTACTCGGGGACTAACTATGGCTACACCTTC. V gene TRBV7-8 combines with J gene TRBJ1-2; D call uncertain. Looked up from germline, CDR1 is SGHVS and CDR2 is FQNEAQ. The CDR3 contains 15 residues. Trimming cost V 3 bases and J 0 bases, with 11 bases left between them.

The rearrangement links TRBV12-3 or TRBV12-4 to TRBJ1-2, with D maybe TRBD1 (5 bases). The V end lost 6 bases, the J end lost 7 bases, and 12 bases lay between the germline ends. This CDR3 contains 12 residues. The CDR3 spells CASRDQGSGYTF. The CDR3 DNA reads TGTGCCAGCAGAGATCAGGGTAGTGGCTACACCTTC.

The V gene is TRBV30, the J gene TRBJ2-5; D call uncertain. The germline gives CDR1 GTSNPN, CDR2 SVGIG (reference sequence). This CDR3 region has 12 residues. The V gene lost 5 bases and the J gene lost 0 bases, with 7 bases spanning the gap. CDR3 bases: TGTGCCTGGCTCAGGTACCAAGAGACCCAGTACTTC. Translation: CAWLRYQETQYF.

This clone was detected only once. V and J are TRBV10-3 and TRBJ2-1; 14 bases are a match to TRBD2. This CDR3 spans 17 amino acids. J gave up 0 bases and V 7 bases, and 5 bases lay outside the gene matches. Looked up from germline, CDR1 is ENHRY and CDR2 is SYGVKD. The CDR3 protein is CAITDGTSGSSYNEQFF. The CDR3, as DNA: TGTGCCATCACCGACGGGACTAGCGGGAGCTCCTACAATGAGCAGTTCTTC.

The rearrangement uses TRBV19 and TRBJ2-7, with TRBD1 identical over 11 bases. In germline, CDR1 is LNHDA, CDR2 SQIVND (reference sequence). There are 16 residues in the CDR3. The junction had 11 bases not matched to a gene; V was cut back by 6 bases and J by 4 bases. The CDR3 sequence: CASSPLRTGGNYEQYF. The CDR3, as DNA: TGTGCCAGTAGCCCCCTGAGGACAGGGGGCAATTACGAGCAGTACTTC.